This TCR beta chain was observed in a study of T cells in localized non-small cell lung cancer. Study findings and constraints: Turning up in adjacent lung were a median approximately 60 of the top 100 tumor clones. As only one tumor region underwent sequencing, heterogeneity remains possible.

As concerns this clone: Its antigen is as yet unknown.

V was pared by 6 bases and J by 5 bases, with 8 bases between. This CDR3 is 11 amino acids long. CDR1 KGHSH and CDR2 LQKENI come from the germline V gene. Sequencing was performed with immunoSEQ multiplex PCR; in TCRdb, only in-frame clones are kept and a portion is missing. The sample shows 25,000 to 30,000 clones, about 91% of them seen only once. The J gene is TRBJ2-7, the V gene TRBV18; TRBD1 is a possible D gene (5 bases). The specimen comprised peripheral blood, sampled before any cancer treatment. This TCR was recovered from a female donor over 55 with stage I lung adenocarcinoma. The CDR3 sequence: CASSQTDEQYF. CDR3 bases: TGTGCCAGCTCGCAGACAGACGAGCAGTACTTC. The variable domain in full, with the rest retrieved from reference TRBV18 and TRBJ2-7, is NAGVMQNPRHLVRRRGQEARLRCSPMKGHSHVYWYRQLPEEGLKFMVYLQKENIIDESGMPKERFSAEFPKEGPSILRIQQVVRGDSAAYFCASSQTDEQYFGPGTRLTVT.